One and the same sample provided the 20 T cell receptor beta chains below, sequenced in a study of T cells in Graves' hyperthyroidism and ophthalmopathy. RNA transcripts yielded amplified TCR beta CDR3 regions. TCR CDR3 regions were first amplified by RT-PCR with HTBI primers. TCRdb re-called the multiplex PCR reads with MiXCR, one entry per CDR3 protein. The sample shows 500,000 or so distinct CDR3 sequences, approximately 16% of them seen only once. The sample consisted of blood. The receptors were sampled from a woman in her twenties or thirties with Graves' ophthalmopathy.

V and J are TRBV4-3 and TRBJ1-1; weak D call: TRBD1 (5 bases). This CDR3 has 14 residues. Trimming removed 0 bases from V and 8 bases from J, with 13 bases in between. Per germline, CDR1 LGHNA and CDR2 YSLEER. The CDR3 region has the DNA TGCGCCAGCAGCCAAGACAGGGTGCGCACAGAAGCTTTCTTT. Protein: CASSQDRVRTEAFF.

This chain links TRBV7-2 with TRBJ2-2; tentative D call: TRBD1 (5 bases). V dropped 4 bases and J dropped 7 bases, with 7 bases sitting between them. The CDR3 spans 12 residues. Germline V CDR1 and CDR2: SGHTA, FQGNSA. The DNA of the CDR3 is TGTGCCAGCAGCTCCACAGGCGGGGAGCTGTTTTTT. Amino acids: CASSSTGGELFF.

This clonotype showed up just a few times. The chain has TRBV7-2 and TRBJ1-6; D remains ambiguous. Looked up from germline, CDR1 is SGHTA and CDR2 is FQGNSA. Trimming took off 1 base at V and 11 bases at J, with 6 bases between the two ends. The length of the CDR3 is 12 residues. The CDR3 region is CASSLGLPPLHF. The CDR3 nucleotides read TGTGCCAGCAGCTTAGGGTTGCCACCCCTCCACTTT.

The J gene is TRBJ1-1, the V gene TRBV30, with D hard to call. This CDR3 spans 12 amino acids. Trimming stripped 4 bases from V and 8 bases from J, with 14 bases between. CDR1 is GTSNPN, CDR2 SVGIG, per germline (reference sequence). CDR3 DNA: TGTGCCTGGACCCTCGTCCCCTCCGAAGCTTTCTTT. As protein: CAWTLVPSEAFF.

This clonotype has a handful of counts. V and J are TRBV24-1 and TRBJ2-7; 9 bases agree with TRBD1. The CDR3 totals 15 residues. The ends lost 3 bases at V and 6 bases at J; junction bases unmatched: 8. The germline V gene has CDR1 KGHDR and CDR2 SFDVKD. The CDR3 DNA sequence: TGTGCCACCAGTGATGCCCGGGACAGGGACGGCGAGCAGTACTTC. Translating gives CATSDARDRDGEQYF.

This clonotype showed up many times. J is TRBJ2-3 and V is TRBV7-4, with D tentatively TRBD2 (6 bases). The CDR3 sequence is 17 residues long. Germline V CDR1 and CDR2: SGHVT, SQSDAQ. Trimming stripped 0 bases from V and 0 bases from J, with 13 bases between. This CDR3 reads CASSLALSGPSTDTQYF. The CDR3 DNA is TGTGCCAGCAGCTTAGCGCTCAGCGGGCCGAGCACAGATACGCAGTATTTT.

There are a few counts of this clonotype. This chain connects TRBV3-1 to TRBJ1-5, with D perhaps matching TRBD1 (5 bases). The germline CDR1 and CDR2 sequences are LGHDT and YNNKEL (reference sequence). This CDR3 region has 15 residues. Trimming took 3 bases from V and 2 from J, leaving 11 bases between them. CDR3 in DNA: TGTGCCAGCAGCCATGGGCAGGGTGGCAATCAGCCCCAGCATTTT. Its translation is CASSHGQGGNQPQHF.

At least ten counts were recorded for this clonotype. The chain employs TRBV7-9 and TRBJ2-1; 8 bases agree with TRBD2. Trimming took 5 bases from V and 5 from J; bases not matched to a gene: 5. The CDR3 is 14 residues long. The germline V gene encodes CDR1 SEHNR and CDR2 FQNEAQ (reference sequence). The CDR3 nucleotides are TGTGCCAGCAGCCGGGGGGGGCTGGACAATGAGCAGTTCTTC. This gives the protein CASSRGGLDNEQFF.

The chain links TRBV20-1 to TRBJ2-3; 9 nucleotides match TRBD2. J lost 0 bases, V lost 3 bases, and 4 bases had no gene match. The CDR3 has 15 amino acids. CDR1 and CDR2 from the germline V gene are DFQATT and SNEGSKA (reference sequence). CDR3 DNA sequence: TGCAGTGCTAGTGGGCTAGCGGGGAGCACAGATACGCAGTATTTT. Amino acid sequence: CSASGLAGSTDTQYF.

This clonotype was recorded many times. The J gene is TRBJ1-3, the V gene TRBV11-2; D remains ambiguous. V was cut by 2 bases and J by 0 bases, with 11 bases left in between. The CDR3 spans 16 residues. Germline CDR1 reads SGHAT; CDR2 reads FQNNGV. The DNA for the CDR3 is TGTGCCAGCAGCTTATCGGACGGAATCTCTGGAAACACCATATATTTT. It codes for CASSLSDGISGNTIYF.

This clonotype was observed many times. This chain joins TRBV27 and TRBJ2-7; possibly TRBD1 for D (6 bases). Germline V gene lookup returns CDR1 MNHEY and CDR2 SMNVEV (reference sequence). The CDR3 is made up of 14 amino acids. V gave up 6 bases and J gave up 0 bases, with 12 bases separating them. CDR3 DNA sequence: TGTGCCAGCAGCCGAACAGGGAACTCCTACGAGCAGTACTTC. Its translation: CASSRTGNSYEQYF.

The sample holds many counts of this clonotype. The CDR3 sequence: CASREGAVETQYF. The CDR3 coding sequence is TGTGCCAGCCGGGAGGGGGCAGTGGAGACCCAGTACTTC. This chain links TRBV12-3 or TRBV12-4 with TRBJ2-5; a weak D match, TRBD2 (8 bases). CDR3 length: 13 amino acids. The V and J ends lost 8 bases and 5 bases respectively, with 15 bases between them.

V is TRBV6-2 or TRBV6-3 and J is TRBJ2-5, with D uncertain. CDR3 length equals 15 residues. Germline V gene data show CDR1 as MNHEY and CDR2 as SVGEGT. The germline V and J ends were trimmed by 0 bases and 5 bases, with 13 bases remaining between them. DNA of the CDR3: TGTGCCAGCAGTTACTCCCCCGCGAGACGGGAGACCCAGTACTTC. Its protein is CASSYSPARRETQYF.

In this sample, this clonotype turned up a few times. V usage is TRBV6-2 or TRBV6-3 and J usage is TRBJ2-7, with unresolved D. Deletions cut 0 bases from V and 5 bases from J, with 11 bases between. CDR1 MNHEY and CDR2 SVGEGT come from the germline V gene. This CDR3 spans 14 amino acids. CDR3 bases: TGTGCCAGCAGTTACTCGAGCCTCCTGAACGAGCAGTACTTC. Protein product: CASSYSSLLNEQYF.

The J gene is TRBJ2-1, the V gene TRBV19, with TRBD2 matching over 9 bases. Trimming took 6 bases from V and 3 from J; bases not matched to a gene: 9. The CDR3 totals 16 residues. Germline values: CDR1 LNHDA, CDR2 SQIVND (reference sequence). CDR3 DNA: TGTGCCAGTAGGAAGGCGGGAGGGCCGATCTACAATGAGCAGTTCTTC. Translation: CASRKAGGPIYNEQFF.

The rearrangement joins TRBV11-2 to TRBJ2-3; no reliable D call. Trimming cost V 1 base and J 6 bases, with 8 bases left between them. This CDR3 spans 13 amino acids. The V gene's germline CDR1 is SGHAT and CDR2 FQNNGV. The CDR3 DNA reads TGTGCCAGCAGCTTAGGGGGATTTGATACGCAGTATTTT. It translates to CASSLGGFDTQYF.

The chain has TRBV11-2 and TRBJ2-3, with 9 bases aligning to TRBD2. Germline CDR1 and CDR2: SGHAT and FQNNGV. J lost 3 bases, V lost 5 bases, and 9 bases had no gene match. This CDR3 is 16 amino acids long. The CDR3 spells CASSARLADETDTQYF. CDR3 DNA sequence: TGTGCCAGCAGCGCACGACTAGCGGATGAGACAGATACGCAGTATTTT. Complete variable domain (other parts from reference TRBV11-2 and TRBJ2-3): EAGVAQSPRYKIIEKRQSVAFWCNPISGHATLYWYQQILGQGPKLLIQFQNNGVVDDSQLPKDRFSAERLKGVDSTLKIQPAKLEDSAVYLCASSARLADETDTQYFGPGTRLTVL.

The chain links TRBV20-1 to TRBJ2-3; D may be TRBD1 (7 bases). The CDR3 has 14 residues. V lost 6 bases and J 1 base, leaving 14 bases between the germline ends. Germline CDR1 DFQATT, CDR2 SNEGSKA (reference sequence). The CDR3 coding sequence is TGCAGTGCCCGGAGGGACAGCCGCACAGATACGCAGTATTTT. Encoded protein: CSARRDSRTDTQYF.

This clonotype was detected ten times or more. The V and J genes are TRBV28 and TRBJ2-5; TRBD1 aligns across 7 bases. CDR1 and CDR2 (germline): MDHEN, SYDVKM. The ends lost 2 bases at V and 5 bases at J; junction bases unmatched: 5. This CDR3 is built from 14 residues. The CDR3 nucleotides are TGTGCCAGCAGTTTAGACAGGGTTCGGGAGACCCAGTACTTC. It translates to CASSLDRVRETQYF.

This clonotype was seen a handful of times. This chain uses TRBV6-5 with TRBJ2-1; TRBD2 matches 7 bases. The CDR3 extends over 18 amino acids. Trimming at V came to 2 bases and at J to 0 bases, leaving 10 bases not matched to a gene. The V gene's germline CDR1 is MNHEY and CDR2 SVGAGI. Written as DNA, the CDR3 is TGTGCCAGCAGTTACAGCGAACTAGCGCCAAGCTCCTACAATGAGCAGTTCTTC. This translates into CASSYSELAPSSYNEQFF.